The T cell receptor beta chain described here comes from a study of radiotherapy plus CTLA-4 blockade in lung cancer. Notes on the study in general: Reports identified early blood T cell clone dynamics, with interferon-beta, as the best response predictor. Expansion in blood of tumor-derived TCR clones was seen after radiotherapy plus ipilimumab.

V was cut by 4 bases and J by 5 bases, with 17 bases left in between. CDR1 is SGHTA, CDR2 FQGTGA, per germline. CDR3 length: 15 amino acids. TCRdb's copy holds only in-frame clones and misses some; the assay was immunoSEQ multiplex PCR. The table shows around 110,000 clones, with over 65% occurring only once. Patients had chemo-refractory metastatic non-small-cell lung cancer and received focal radiation plus CTLA-4 blockade that used ipilimumab. In regard to this clone: The antigen is undetermined.

The specimen was peripheral blood, collected from a patient treated with radiotherapy plus ipilimumab. The source is a human donor with non-small cell lung cancer that progressed on radiotherapy plus ipilimumab. Some clones in this sample may be carry-over from other donors' samples. This sequence joins TRBV7-3 and TRBJ2-5, with D possibly TRBD2 on 7 matching bases. The CDR3 reads CASSSIGGPGETQYF. The CDR3 DNA sequence: TGTGCCAGCAGCTCCATCGGGGGGCCCGGGGAGACCCAGTACTTC. The full variable domain, with the rest looked up from reference TRBV7-3 and TRBJ2-5, is GAGVSQTPSNKVTEKGKYVELRCDPISGHTALYWYRQSLGQGPEFLIYFQGTGAADDSGLPNDRFFAVRPEGSVSTLKIQRTERGDSAVYLCASSSIGGPGETQYFGPGTRLLVL.